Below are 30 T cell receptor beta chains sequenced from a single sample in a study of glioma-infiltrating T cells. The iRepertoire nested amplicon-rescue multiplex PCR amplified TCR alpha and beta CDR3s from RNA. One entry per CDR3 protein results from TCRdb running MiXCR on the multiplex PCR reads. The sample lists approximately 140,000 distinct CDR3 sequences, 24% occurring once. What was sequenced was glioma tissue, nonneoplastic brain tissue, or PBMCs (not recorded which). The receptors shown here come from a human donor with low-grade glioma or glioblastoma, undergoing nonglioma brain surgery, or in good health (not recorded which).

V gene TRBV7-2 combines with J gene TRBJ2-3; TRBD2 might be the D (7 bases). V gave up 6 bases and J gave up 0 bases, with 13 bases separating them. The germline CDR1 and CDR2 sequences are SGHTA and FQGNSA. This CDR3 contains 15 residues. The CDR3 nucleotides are TGTGCCAGCAGAAGAGGGGGGGGGAGCACAGATACGCAGTATTTT. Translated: CASRRGGGSTDTQYF.

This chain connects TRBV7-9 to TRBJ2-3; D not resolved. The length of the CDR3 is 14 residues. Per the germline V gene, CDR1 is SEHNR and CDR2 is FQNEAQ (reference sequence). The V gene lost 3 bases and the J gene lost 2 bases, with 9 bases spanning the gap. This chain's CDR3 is CASSLLQTTDTQYF. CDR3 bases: TGTGCCAGCAGCTTGTTACAGACCACAGATACGCAGTATTTT.

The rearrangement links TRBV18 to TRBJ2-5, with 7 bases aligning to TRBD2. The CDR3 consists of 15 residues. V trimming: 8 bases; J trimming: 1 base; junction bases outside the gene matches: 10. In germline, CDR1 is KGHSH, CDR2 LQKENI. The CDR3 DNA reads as TGTGCCAGCCACGCGTCTGGGGGGGGCCAAGAGACCCAGTACTTC. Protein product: CASHASGGGQETQYF.

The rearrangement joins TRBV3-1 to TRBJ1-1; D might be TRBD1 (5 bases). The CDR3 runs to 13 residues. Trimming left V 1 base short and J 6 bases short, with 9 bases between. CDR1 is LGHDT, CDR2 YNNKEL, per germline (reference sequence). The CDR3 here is CASSQGRAPEAFF. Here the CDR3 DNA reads TGTGCCAGCAGCCAAGGCAGGGCCCCTGAAGCTTTCTTT.

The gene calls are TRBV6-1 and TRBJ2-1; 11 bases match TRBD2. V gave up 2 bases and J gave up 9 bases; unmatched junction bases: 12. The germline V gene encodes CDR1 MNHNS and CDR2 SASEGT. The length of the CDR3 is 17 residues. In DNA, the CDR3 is TGTGCCAGCAGTGAATTGATTAGCGGGGGGGCCCTCGGTGAGCAGTTCTTC. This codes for CASSELISGGALGEQFF.

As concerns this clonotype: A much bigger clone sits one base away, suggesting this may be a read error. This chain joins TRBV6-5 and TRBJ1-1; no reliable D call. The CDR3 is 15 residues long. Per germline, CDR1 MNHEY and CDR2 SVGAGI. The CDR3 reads CASSYGDRMNTEASF. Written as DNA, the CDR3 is TGTGCCAGCAGTTACGGAGACCGAATGAACACTGAAGCTTCCTTT.

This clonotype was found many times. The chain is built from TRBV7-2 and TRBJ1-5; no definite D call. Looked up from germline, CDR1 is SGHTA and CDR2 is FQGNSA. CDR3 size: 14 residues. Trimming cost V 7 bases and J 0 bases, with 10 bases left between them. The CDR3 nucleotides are TGTGCCAGCACCCGAACTAGTAGCAATCAGCCCCAGCATTTT. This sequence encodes CASTRTSSNQPQHF. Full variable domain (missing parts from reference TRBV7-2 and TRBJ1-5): GAGVSQSPSNKVTEKGKDVELRCDPISGHTALYWYRQSLGQGLEFLIYFQGNSAPDKSGLPSDRFSAERTGGSVSTLTIQRTQQEDSAVYLCASTRTSSNQPQHFGDGTRLSIL.

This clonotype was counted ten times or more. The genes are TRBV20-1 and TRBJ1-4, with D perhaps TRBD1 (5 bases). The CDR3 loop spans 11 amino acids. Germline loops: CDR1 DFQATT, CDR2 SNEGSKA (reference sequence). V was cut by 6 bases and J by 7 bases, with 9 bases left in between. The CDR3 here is CSARVREKLFF. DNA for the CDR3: TGCAGTGCCAGGGTCCGTGAAAAACTGTTTTTT.

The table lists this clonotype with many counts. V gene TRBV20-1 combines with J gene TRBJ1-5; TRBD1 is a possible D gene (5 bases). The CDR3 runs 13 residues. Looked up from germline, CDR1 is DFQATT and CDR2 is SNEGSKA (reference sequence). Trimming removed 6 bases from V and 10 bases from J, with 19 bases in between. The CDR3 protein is CSAILGEYRPQHF. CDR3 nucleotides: TGCAGTGCCATCTTGGGGGAGTATCGCCCCCAGCATTTT.

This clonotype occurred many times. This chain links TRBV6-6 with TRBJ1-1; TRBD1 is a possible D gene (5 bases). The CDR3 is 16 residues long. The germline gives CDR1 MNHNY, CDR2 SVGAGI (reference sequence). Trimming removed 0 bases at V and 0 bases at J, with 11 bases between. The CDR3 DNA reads TGTGCCAGCAGTTACTCAGGGGTAGTTCTGAACACTGAAGCTTTCTTT. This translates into CASSYSGVVLNTEAFF.

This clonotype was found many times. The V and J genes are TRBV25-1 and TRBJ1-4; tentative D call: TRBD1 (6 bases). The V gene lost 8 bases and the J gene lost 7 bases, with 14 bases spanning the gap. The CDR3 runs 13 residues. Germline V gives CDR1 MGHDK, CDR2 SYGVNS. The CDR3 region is CASSFGTFEKLFF. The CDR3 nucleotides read TGTGCCAGCTCCTTCGGGACATTTGAAAAACTGTTTTTT.

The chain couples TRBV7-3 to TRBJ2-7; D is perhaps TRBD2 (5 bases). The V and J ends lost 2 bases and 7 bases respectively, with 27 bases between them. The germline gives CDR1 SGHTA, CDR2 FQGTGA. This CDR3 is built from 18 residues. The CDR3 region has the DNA TGTGCCAGCAGCTTATCGTCCCTCCGGGGATCCTCCTACAATGAGCAGTACGTC. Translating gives CASSLSSLRGSSYNEQYV.

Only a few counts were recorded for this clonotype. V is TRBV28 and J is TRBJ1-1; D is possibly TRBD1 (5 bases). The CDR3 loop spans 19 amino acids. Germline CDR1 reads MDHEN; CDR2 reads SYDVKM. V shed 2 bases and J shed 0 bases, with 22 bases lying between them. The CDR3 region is CASSLGGWGGKDLNTEAFF. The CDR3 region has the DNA TGTGCCAGCAGTTTAGGGGGGTGGGGGGGGAAGGATCTGAACACTGAAGCTTTCTTT.

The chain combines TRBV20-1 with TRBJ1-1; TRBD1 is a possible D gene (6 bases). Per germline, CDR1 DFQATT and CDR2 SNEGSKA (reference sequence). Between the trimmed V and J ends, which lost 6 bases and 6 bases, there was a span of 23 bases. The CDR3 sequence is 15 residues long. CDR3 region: CSAEPWTEGGSEAFF. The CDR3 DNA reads TGCAGTGCGGAACCCTGGACAGAGGGTGGGTCTGAAGCTTTCTTT.

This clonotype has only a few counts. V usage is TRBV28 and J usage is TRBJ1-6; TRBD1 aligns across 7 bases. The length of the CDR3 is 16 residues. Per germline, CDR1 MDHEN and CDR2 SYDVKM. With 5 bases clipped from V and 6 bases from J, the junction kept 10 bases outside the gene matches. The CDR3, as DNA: TGTGCCAGCAGTCGGCCCGGGACAGCCCTTAATTCACCCCTCCACTTT. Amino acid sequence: CASSRPGTALNSPLHF.

The CDR3 DNA sequence: TGTGCCAGCAGGTTAAACCGGGGTAATGAGCAGTTCTTC. Amino acid sequence: CASRLNRGNEQFF. This chain connects TRBV7-8 to TRBJ2-1; D is perhaps TRBD2 (5 bases). The V and J ends lost 6 bases and 7 bases respectively, with 13 bases between them. Germline V gene sequence: CDR1 SGHVS, CDR2 FQNEAQ. The CDR3 sequence is 13 residues long. The full variable domain, completed using reference TRBV7-8 and TRBJ2-1, is GAGVSQSPRYKVAKRGQDVALRCDPISGHVSLFWYQQALGQGPEFLTYFQNEAQLDKSGLPSDRFFAERPEGSVSTLKIQRTQQEDSAVYLCASRLNRGNEQFFGPGTRLTVL.

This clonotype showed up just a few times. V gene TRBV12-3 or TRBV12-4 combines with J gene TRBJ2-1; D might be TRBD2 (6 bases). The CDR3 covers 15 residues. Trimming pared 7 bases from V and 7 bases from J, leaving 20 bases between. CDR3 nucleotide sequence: TGTGCCAGCAACGCGGGGTCCGGGTTTAGAAATGAGCAGTTCTTC. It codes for CASNAGSGFRNEQFF.

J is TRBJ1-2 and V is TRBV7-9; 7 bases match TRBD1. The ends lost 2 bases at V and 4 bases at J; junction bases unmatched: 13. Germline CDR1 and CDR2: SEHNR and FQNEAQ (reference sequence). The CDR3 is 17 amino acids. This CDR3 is CASSLKGQRGLGYGYTF. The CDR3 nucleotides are TGTGCCAGCAGCTTAAAGGGACAGCGTGGTCTGGGCTATGGCTACACCTTC.

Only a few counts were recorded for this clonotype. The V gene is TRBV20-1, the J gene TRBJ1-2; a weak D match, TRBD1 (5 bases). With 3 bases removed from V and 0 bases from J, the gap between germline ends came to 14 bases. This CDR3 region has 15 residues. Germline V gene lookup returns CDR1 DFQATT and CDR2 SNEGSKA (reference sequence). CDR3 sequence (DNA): TGCAGTGCTAGCTCATGGACAACAACTAACTATGGCTACACCTTC. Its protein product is CSASSWTTTNYGYTF.

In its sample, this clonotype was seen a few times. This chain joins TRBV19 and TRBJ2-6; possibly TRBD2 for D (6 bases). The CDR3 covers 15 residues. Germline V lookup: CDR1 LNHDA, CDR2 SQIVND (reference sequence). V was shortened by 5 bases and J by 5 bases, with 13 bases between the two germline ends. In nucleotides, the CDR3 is TGTGCCAGTAGTTCTAGCGACCTGTGGGCCAACGTCCTGACTTTC. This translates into CASSSSDLWANVLTF.

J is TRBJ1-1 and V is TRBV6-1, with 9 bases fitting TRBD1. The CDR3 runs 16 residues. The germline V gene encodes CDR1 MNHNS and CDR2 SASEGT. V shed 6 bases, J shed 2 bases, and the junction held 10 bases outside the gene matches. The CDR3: CASSLQGTGFNTEAFF. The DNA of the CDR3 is TGTGCCAGCAGCCTTCAGGGGACAGGGTTTAACACTGAAGCTTTCTTT.

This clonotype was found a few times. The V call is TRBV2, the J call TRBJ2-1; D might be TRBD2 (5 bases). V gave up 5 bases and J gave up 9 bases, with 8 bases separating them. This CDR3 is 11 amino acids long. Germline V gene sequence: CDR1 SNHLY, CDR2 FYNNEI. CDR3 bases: TGTGCCAGCAGTTACGCGGGTGAGCAGTTCTTC. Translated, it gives CASSYAGEQFF.

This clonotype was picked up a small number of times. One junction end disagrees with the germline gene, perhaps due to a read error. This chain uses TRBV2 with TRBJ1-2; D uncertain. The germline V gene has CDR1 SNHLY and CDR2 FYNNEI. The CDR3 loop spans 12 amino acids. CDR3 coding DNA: TGTGCCAGCAGCGAAGGGTGGGAAGGCTACACCTTC. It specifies CASSEGWEGYTF.

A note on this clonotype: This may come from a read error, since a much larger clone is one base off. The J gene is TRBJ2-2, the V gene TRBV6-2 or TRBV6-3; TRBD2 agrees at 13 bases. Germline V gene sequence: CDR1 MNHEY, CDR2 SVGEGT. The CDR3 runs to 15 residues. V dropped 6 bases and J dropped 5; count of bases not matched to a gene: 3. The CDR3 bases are TGTGCCAGCAGAGAACTAGCGGGAGGGACCGGGGAGCTGTTTTTT. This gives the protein CASRELAGGTGELFF.

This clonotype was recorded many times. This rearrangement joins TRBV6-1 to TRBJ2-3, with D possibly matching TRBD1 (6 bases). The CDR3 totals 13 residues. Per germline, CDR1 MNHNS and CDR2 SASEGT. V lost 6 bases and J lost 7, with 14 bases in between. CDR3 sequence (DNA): TGTGCCAGCAGAGGCAGGGGCGAGTATACGCAGTATTTT. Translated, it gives CASRGRGEYTQYF.

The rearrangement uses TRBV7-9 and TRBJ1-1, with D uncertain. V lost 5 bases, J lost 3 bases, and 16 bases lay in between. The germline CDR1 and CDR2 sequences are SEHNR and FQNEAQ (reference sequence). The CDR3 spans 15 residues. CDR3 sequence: CASSPRSVTDTEAFF. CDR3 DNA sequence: TGTGCCAGCAGCCCCCGCAGCGTTACCGACACTGAAGCTTTCTTT. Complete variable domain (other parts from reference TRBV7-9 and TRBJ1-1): DTGVSQNPRHKITKRGQNVTFRCDPISEHNRLYWYRQTLGQGPEFLTYFQNEAQLEKSRLLSDRFSAERPKGSFSTLEIQRTEQGDSAMYLCASSPRSVTDTEAFFGQGTRLTVV.

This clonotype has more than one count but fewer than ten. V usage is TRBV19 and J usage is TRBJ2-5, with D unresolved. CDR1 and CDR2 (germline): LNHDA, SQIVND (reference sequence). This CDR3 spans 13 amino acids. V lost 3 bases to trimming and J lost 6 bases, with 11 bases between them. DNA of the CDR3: TGTGCCAGTAGTATCGGGCAGTTAAAGACCCAGTACTTC. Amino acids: CASSIGQLKTQYF.

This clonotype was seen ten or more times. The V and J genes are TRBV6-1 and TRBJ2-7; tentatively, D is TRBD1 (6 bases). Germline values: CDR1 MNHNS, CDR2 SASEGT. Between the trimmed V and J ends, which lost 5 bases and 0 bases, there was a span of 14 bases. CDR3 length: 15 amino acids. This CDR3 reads CASSSRDKSSYEQYV. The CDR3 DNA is TGTGCCAGCAGTTCCCGGGACAAAAGCTCCTACGAGCAGTACGTC.

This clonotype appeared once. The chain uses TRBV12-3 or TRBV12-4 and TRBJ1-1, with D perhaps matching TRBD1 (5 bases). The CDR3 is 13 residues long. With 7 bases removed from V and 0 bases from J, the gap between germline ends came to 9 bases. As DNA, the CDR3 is TGTGCCAGCAATCACAGGCTGAACACTGAAGCTTTCTTT. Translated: CASNHRLNTEAFF.

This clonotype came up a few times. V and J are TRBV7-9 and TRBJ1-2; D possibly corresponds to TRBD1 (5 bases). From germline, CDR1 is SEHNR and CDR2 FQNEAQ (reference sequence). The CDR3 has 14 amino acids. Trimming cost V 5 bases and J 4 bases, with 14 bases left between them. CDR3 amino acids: CASSSRDATYGYTF. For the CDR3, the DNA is TGTGCCAGCAGCAGCCGGGACGCAACCTATGGCTACACCTTC.